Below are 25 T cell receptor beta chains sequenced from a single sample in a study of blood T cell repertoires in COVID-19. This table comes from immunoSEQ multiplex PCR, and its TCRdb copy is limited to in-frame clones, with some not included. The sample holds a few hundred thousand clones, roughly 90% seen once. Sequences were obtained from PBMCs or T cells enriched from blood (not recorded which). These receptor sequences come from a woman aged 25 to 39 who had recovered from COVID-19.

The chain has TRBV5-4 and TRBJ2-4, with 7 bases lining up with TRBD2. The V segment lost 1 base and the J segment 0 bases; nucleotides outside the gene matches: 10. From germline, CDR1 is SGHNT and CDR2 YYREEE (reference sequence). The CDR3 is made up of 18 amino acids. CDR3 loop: CASSLRASGRLAKNIQYF. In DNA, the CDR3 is TGTGCCAGCAGCTTGAGGGCTAGCGGTCGTTTAGCCAAAAACATTCAGTACTTC.

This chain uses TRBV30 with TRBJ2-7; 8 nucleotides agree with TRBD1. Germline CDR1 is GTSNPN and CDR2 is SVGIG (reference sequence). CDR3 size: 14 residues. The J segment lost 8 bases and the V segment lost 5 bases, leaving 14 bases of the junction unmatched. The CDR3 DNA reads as TGTGCCTGGTCGGCCGGGACAGGCCCCTTTAAGCAGTACTTC. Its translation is CAWSAGTGPFKQYF.

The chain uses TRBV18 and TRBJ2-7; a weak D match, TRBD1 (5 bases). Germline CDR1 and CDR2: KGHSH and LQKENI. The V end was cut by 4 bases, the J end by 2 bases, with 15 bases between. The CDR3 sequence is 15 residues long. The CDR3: CASSQETLGAYEQYF. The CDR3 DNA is TGTGCCAGCTCACAGGAGACCCTAGGGGCCTACGAGCAGTACTTC.

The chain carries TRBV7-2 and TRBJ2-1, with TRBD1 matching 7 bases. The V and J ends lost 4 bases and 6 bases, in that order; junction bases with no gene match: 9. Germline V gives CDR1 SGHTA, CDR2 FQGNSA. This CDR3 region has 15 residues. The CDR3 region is CASSSQGTVSNEQFF. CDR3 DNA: TGTGCCAGCAGCTCCCAAGGGACAGTCTCCAATGAGCAGTTCTTC. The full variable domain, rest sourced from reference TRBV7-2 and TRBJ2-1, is GAGVSQSPSNKVTEKGKDVELRCDPISGHTALYWYRQSLGQGLEFLIYFQGNSAPDKSGLPSDRFSAERTGGSVSTLTIQRTQQEDSAVYLCASSSQGTVSNEQFFGPGTRLTVL.

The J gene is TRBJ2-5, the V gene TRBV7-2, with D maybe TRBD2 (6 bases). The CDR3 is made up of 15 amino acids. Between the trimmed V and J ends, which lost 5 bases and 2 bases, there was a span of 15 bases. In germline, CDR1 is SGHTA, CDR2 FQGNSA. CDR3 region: CASSPGRREQETQYF. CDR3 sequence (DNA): TGTGCCAGCAGCCCGGGGCGGCGGGAACAAGAGACCCAGTACTTC.

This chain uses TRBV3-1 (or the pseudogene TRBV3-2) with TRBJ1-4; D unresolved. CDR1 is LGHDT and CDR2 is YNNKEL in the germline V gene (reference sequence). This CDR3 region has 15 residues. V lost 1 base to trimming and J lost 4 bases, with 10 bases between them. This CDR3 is CASSQGTSGNEKLFF. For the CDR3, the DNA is TGTGCCAGCAGCCAAGGAACGTCGGGTAATGAAAAACTGTTTTTT.

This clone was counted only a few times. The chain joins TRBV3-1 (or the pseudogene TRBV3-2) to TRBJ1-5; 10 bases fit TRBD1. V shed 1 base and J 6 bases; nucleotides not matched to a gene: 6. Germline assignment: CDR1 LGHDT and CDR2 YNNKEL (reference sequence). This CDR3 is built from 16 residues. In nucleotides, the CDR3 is TGTGCCAGCAGCCAAGGGACAGGGGGATCGGGTCAGCCCCAGCATTTT. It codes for CASSQGTGGSGQPQHF.

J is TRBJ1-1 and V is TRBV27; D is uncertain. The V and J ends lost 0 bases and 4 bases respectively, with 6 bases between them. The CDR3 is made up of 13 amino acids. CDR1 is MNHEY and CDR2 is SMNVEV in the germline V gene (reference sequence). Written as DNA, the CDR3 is TGTGCCAGCAGTTTATCGGTGAGCACTGAAGCTTTCTTT. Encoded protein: CASSLSVSTEAFF.

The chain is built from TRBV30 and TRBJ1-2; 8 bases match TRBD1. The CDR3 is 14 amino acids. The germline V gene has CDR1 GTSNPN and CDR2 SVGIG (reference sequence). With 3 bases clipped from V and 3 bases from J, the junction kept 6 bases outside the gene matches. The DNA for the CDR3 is TGTGCCTGGAGGGCGGACAGGGACTACTATGGCTACACCTTC. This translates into CAWRADRDYYGYTF.

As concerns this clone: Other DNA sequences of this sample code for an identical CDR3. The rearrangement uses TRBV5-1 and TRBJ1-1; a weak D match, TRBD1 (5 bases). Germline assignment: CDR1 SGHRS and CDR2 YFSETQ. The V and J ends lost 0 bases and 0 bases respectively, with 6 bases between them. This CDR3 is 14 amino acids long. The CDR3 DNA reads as TGCGCCAGCAGCTTGGCCAGGGTGAACACTGAAGCTTTCTTT. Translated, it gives CASSLARVNTEAFF.

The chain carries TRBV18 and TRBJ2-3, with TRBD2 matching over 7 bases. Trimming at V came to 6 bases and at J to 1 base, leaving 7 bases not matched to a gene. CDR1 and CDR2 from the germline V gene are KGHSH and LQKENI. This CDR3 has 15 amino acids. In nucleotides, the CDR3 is TGTGCCAGCTCTGACGGACTAGTCGGCACAGATACGCAGTATTTT. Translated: CASSDGLVGTDTQYF.

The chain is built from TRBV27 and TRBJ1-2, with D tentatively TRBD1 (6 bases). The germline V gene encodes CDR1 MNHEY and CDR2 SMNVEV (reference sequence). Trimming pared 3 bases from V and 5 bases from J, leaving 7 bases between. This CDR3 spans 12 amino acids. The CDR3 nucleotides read TGTGCCAGCAGTTTCCAGGGGTATGGCTACACCTTC. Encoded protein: CASSFQGYGYTF.

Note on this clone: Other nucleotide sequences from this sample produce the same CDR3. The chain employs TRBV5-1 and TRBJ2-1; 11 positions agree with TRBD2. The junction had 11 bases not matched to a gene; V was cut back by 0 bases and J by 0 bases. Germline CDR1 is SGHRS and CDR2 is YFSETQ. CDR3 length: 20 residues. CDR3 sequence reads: CASSLAGLAGGPSSYNEQFF. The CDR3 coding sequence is TGCGCCAGCAGCTTGGCCGGGCTAGCGGGAGGACCCAGCTCCTACAATGAGCAGTTCTTC.

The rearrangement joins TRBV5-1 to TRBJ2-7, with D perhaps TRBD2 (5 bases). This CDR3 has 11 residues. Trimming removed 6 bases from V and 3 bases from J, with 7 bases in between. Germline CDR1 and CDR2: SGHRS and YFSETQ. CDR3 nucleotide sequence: TGCGCCAGCAAAGAGGGCTACGAGCAGTACTTC. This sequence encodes CASKEGYEQYF.

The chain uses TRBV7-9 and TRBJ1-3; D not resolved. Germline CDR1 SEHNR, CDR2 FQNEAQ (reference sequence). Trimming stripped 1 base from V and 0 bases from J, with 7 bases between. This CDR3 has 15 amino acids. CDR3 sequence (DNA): TGTGCCAGCAGCTTAGTCGGAGACTCTGGAAACACCATATATTTT. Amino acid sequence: CASSLVGDSGNTIYF.

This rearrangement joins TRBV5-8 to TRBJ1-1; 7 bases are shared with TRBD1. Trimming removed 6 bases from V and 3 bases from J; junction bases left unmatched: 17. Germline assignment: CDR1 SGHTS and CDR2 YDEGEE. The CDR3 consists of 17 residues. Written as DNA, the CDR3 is TGTGCCAGCAACTTACAGGGGATGAGTCTGGTGGACACTGAAGCTTTCTTT. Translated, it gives CASNLQGMSLVDTEAFF.

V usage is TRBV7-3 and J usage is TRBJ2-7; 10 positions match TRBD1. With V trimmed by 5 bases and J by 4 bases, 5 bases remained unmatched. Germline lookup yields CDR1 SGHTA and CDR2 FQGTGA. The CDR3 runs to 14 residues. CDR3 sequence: CASSQGQGGYEQYF. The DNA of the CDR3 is TGTGCCAGCAGCCAAGGACAGGGGGGATACGAGCAGTACTTC.

DNA for the CDR3: TGTGCCAGCAGTTACTCGACGGGCACTGAAGCTTTCTTT. Its translation: CASSYSTGTEAFF. The rearrangement joins TRBV11-3 to TRBJ1-1; D gene unclear. The CDR3 sequence is 13 residues long. CDR1 is SGHNT and CDR2 is YENEEA in the germline V gene. V lost 6 bases and J lost 4, with 12 bases in between.

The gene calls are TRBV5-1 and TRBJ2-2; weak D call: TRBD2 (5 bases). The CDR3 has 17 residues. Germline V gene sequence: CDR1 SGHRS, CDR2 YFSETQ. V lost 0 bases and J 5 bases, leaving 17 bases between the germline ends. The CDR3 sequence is CASSLGLGRAGTGELFF. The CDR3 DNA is TGCGCCAGCAGCTTGGGTTTAGGGCGGGCCGGGACCGGGGAGCTGTTTTTT.

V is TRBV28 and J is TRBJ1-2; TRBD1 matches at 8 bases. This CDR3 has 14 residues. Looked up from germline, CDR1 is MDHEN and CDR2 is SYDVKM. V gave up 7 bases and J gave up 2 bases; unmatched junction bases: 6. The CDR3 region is CASNIRQGNYGYTF. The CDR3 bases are TGTGCCAGCAATATTAGACAGGGGAACTATGGCTACACCTTC.

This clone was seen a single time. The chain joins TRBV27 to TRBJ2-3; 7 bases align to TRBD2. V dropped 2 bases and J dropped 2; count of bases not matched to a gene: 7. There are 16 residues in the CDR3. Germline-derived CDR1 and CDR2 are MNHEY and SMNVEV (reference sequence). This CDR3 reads CASSLKAGVVTDTQYF. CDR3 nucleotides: TGTGCCAGCAGTTTAAAGGCGGGAGTTGTCACAGATACGCAGTATTTT.

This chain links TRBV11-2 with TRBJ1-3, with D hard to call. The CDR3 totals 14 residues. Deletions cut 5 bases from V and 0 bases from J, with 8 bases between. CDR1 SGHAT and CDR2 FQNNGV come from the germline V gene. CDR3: CASSPKSSGNTIYF. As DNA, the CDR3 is TGTGCCAGCAGCCCTAAGAGCTCTGGAAACACCATATATTTT.

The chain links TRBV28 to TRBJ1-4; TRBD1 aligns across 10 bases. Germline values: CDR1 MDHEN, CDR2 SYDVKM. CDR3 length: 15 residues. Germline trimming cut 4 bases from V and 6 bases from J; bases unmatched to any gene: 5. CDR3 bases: TGTGCCAGCAGTTCCGGGACAGGGGCGGATGAAAAACTGTTTTTT. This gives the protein CASSSGTGADEKLFF. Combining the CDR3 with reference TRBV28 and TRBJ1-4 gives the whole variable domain DVKVTQSSRYLVKRTGEKVFLECVQDMDHENMFWYRQDPGLGLRLIYFSYDVKMKEKGDIPEGYSVSREKKERFSLILESASTNQTSMYLCASSSGTGADEKLFFGSGTQLSVL.

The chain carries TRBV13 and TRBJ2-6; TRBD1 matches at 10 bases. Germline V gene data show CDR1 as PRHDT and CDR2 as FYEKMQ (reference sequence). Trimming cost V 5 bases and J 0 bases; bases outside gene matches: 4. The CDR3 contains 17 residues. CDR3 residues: CASSPGTGVSGANVLTF. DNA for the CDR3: TGTGCCAGCAGCCCCGGGACAGGGGTCTCTGGGGCCAACGTCCTGACTTTC.

DNA for the CDR3: TGTGCCAGCAGTTGGGACAGGAAAAACTATGGCTACACCTTC. Amino acid sequence: CASSWDRKNYGYTF. V usage is TRBV27 and J usage is TRBJ1-2; TRBD1 matches at 8 bases. J gave up 2 bases and V 4 bases, and 3 bases lay outside the gene matches. The CDR3 loop spans 14 amino acids. The germline V gene encodes CDR1 MNHEY and CDR2 SMNVEV (reference sequence).